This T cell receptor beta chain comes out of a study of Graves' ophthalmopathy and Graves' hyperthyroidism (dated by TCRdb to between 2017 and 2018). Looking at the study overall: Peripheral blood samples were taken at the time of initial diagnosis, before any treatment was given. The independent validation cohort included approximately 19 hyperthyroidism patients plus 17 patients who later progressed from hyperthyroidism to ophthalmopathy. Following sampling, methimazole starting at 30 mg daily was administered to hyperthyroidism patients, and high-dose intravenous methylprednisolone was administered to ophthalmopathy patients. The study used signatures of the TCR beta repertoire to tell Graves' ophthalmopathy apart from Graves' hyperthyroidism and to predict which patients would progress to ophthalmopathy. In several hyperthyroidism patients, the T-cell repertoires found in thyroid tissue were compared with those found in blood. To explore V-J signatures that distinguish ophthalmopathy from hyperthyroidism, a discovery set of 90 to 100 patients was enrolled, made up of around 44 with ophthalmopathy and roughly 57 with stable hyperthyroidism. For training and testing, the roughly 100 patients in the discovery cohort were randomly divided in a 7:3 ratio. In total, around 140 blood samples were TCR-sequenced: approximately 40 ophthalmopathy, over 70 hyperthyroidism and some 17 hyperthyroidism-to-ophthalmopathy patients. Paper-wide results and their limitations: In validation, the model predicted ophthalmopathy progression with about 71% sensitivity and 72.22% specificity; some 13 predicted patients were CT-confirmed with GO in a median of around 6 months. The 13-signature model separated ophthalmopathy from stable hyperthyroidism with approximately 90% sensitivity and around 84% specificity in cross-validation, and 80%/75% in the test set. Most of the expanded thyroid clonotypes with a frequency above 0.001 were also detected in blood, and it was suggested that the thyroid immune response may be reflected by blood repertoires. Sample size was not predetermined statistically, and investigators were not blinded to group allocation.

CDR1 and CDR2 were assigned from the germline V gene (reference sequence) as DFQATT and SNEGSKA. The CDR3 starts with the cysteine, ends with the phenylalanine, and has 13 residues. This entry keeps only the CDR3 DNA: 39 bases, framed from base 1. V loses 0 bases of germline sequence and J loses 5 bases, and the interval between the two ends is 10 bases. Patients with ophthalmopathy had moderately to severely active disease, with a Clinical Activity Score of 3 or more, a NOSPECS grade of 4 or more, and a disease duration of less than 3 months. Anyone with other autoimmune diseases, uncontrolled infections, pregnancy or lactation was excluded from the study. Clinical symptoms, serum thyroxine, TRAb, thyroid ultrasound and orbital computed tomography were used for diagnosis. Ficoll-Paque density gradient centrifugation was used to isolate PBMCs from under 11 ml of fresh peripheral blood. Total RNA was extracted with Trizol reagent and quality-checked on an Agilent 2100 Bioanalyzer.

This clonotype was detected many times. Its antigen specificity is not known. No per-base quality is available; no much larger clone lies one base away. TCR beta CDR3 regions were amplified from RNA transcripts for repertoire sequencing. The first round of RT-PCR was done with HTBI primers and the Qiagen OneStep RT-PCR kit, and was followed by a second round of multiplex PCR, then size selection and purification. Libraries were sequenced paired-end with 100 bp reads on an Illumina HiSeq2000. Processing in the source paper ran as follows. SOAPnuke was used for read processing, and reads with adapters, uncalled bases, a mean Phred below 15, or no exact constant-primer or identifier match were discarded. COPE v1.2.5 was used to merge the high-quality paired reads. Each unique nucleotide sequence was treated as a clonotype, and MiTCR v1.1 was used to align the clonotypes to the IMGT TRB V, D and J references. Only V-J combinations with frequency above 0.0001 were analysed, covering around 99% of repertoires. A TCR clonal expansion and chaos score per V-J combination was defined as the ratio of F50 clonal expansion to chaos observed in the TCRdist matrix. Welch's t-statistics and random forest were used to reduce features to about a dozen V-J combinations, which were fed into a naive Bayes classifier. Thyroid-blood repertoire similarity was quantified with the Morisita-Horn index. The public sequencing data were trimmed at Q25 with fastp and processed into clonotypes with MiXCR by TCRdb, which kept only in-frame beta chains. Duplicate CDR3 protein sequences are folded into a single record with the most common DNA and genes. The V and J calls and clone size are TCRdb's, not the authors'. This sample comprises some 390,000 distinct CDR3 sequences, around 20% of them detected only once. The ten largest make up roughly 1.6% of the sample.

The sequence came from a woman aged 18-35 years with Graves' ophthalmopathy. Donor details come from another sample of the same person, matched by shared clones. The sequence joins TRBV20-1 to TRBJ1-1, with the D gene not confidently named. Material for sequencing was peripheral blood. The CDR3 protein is CSARESGGTEAFF. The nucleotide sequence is TGCAGTGCTAGAGAGTCAGGAGGGACTGAAGCTTTCTTT.